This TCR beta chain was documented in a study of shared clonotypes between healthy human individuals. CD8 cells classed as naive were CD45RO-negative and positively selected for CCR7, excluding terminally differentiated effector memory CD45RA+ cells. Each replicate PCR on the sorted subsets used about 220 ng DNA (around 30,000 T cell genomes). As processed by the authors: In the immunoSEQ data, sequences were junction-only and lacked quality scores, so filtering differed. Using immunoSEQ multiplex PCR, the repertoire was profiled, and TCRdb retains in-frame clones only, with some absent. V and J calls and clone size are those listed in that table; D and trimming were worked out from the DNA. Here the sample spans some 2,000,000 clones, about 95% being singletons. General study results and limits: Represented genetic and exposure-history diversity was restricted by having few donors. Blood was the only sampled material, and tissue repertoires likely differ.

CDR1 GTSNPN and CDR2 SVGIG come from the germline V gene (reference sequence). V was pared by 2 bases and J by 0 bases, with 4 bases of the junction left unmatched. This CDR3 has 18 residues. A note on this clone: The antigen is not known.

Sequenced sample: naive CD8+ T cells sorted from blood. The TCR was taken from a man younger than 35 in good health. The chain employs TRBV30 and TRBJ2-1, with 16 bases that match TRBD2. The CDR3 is CAWSSGLAGGGSYNEQFF. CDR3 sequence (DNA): TGTGCCTGGAGTTCGGGACTAGCGGGAGGGGGCTCCTACAATGAGCAGTTCTTC.